Detailed here is one TCR beta chain. Its antigen is not identified. TCRdb processed the 5' RACE reads anew with MiXCR; each CDR3 protein has one entry. The table has some 350,000 distinct CDR3 sequences, 14% to 15% seen once. The source of the sample is a study of CD8 T cells in ankylosing spondylitis. Germline CDR1 SGHRS, CDR2 YFSETQ. The CDR3 has 14 amino acids. V lost 4 bases to trimming and J lost 5 bases, with 13 bases between them. Study-wide points: Researchers report that disease-linked clones proved CD8+ and relatively rare in peripheral blood. Clones tied to disease were said to be significantly enriched in matched ankylosing spondylitis synovial fluid. Several of the motif variants were reported before in synovial fluid and blood from reactive arthritis. For ankylosing spondylitis blood, a TCR beta motif of eight or nine highly homologous variants appeared characteristic.

Sequencing used blood, either unsorted or a sorted T cell fraction (not recorded which). The receptor was isolated from a male donor with ankylosing spondylitis or in good health (not recorded which). The gene calls are TRBV5-1 and TRBJ1-5; TRBD1 might be the D (6 bases). The CDR3 sequence is CASSVDSGHQPQHF. The CDR3 DNA sequence: TGCGCCAGCAGCGTGGACAGCGGGCATCAGCCCCAGCATTTT.